This is a list of T cell receptor beta chains from one sample in a study of tumor-infiltrating lymphocytes in localized non-small cell lung cancer. TCRdb's table, derived via immunoSEQ multiplex PCR, lists solely in-frame clones and lacks some. The table shows tens of thousands of clones, with 50% to 80% occurring only once. The sequencing input was lung tumor tissue. These receptors were taken from a human donor with non-small cell lung cancer. The CDR3 runs from the conserved cysteine through the conserved F or W. Fields, in order: J gene, D gene, clone size, V gene, CDR3 protein, CDR3 DNA. D genes are given only for firm matches. Only some rows state a clone size, as once, few, many or a class for expanded clones.

TRBJ2-1 TRBD2 - TRBV5-1 CASSWGLAGPEQFF TGCGCCAGCAGCTGGGGACTAGCGGGACCGGAGCAGTTCTTC
TRBJ1-2 - - TRBV5-1 CASASGNYGYTF TGCGCCAGCGCCTCTGGAAACTATGGCTACACCTTC
TRBJ2-7 - - TRBV7-2 CASSLDLPTPYEQYF TGTGCCAGCAGCTTAGACCTACCGACCCCGTACGAGCAGTACTTC
TRBJ1-6 - - TRBV5-6 CASSPRQVDNSPLHF TGTGCCAGCAGCCCCCGGCAAGTCGATAATTCACCCCTCCACTTT
TRBJ2-3 TRBD2 - TRBV27 CASSLSVGTSGREGYF TGTGCCAGCAGTTTATCGGTCGGGACTAGCGGGAGGGAGGGGTATTTT
TRBJ2-3 TRBD2 - TRBV4-1 CASSQGAGYTDTQYF TGCGCCAGCAGCCAGGGAGCGGGGTACACAGATACGCAGTATTTT
TRBJ2-4 - - TRBV2 CASRPSGGSDSLLQYF TGTGCCAGCAGGCCCTCAGGGGGGTCGGACTCCCTCCTTCAGTACTTC
TRBJ2-3 TRBD2 few TRBV18 CASSPPGLVADTQYF TGTGCCAGCTCACCACCGGGACTAGTGGCAGATACGCAGTATTTT
TRBJ1-5 - - TRBV7-2 CASSSETVYSNQPQHF TGTGCCAGCAGCTCCGAGACAGTCTATAGCAATCAGCCCCAGCATTTT
TRBJ2-1 TRBD1 - TRBV28 CASSYHKQGLSYNEQFF TGTGCCAGCAGTTACCATAAACAGGGGTTGTCTTACAATGAGCAGTTCTTC
TRBJ1-4 TRBD1 - TRBV5-1 CASSLGFGTDEKLFF TGCGCCAGCAGCTTGGGCTTCGGGACAGATGAAAAACTGTTTTTT
TRBJ2-2 - - TRBV6-1 CASSAQGAGELFF TGTGCCAGCAGTGCCCAAGGGGCCGGGGAGCTGTTTTTT
TRBJ1-2 - - TRBV28 CATLGTGYTF TGTGCCACTCTTGGGACCGGCTACACCTTC
TRBJ2-2 - - TRBV19 CASNYRGGELFF TGTGCCAGTAACTACAGAGGCGGGGAGCTGTTTTTT
TRBJ2-4 - - TRBV13 CASSSRQEIAKNIQYF TGTGCCAGCAGCTCTAGGCAGGAAATTGCCAAAAACATTCAGTACTTC
TRBJ1-1 - - TRBV19 CASSRPANTEAFF TGTGCCAGTAGTAGACCGGCGAACACTGAAGCTTTCTTT
TRBJ1-2 TRBD1 once TRBV7-9 CASSLLRTGANYGYTF TGTGCCAGCAGCCTCCTTAGGACAGGGGCAAACTATGGCTACACCTTC
TRBJ2-3 - - TRBV19 CATTPSRRDTQYF TGTGCCACAACCCCTAGTCGGAGGGATACGCAGTATTTT
TRBJ1-2 TRBD1 - TRBV19 CASSIWRDRSNGYTF TGTGCCAGTAGTATATGGAGGGACAGATCCAATGGCTACACCTTC
TRBJ1-1 - few TRBV18 CASSPPTGIGTEAFF TGTGCCAGCTCACCCCCTACAGGGATCGGCACTGAAGCTTTCTTT
TRBJ1-5 - - TRBV7-2 CASSFGGQPQHF TGTGCCAGCAGCTTCGGGGGTCAGCCCCAGCATTTT
TRBJ1-1 - - TRBV2 CASSEIVGATEAFF TGTGCCAGCAGTGAGATAGTGGGGGCTACTGAAGCTTTCTTT
TRBJ2-3 - - TRBV7-3 CASSLDGSRDTQYF TGTGCCAGCAGCTTAGATGGGAGTCGAGATACGCAGTATTTT
TRBJ2-7 - - TRBV6-5 CASSEDLIRQYF TGTGCCAGCAGTGAGGATTTGATTCGGCAGTACTTC
TRBJ2-1 - - TRBV11-2 CASSLSSYNEQFF TGTGCCAGCAGCCTTTCCTCCTACAATGAGCAGTTCTTC
TRBJ2-5 TRBD1 - TRBV7-7 CASSQGQAARIQYF TGTGCCAGCAGCCAGGGACAGGCGGCGAGAATCCAGTACTTC
TRBJ2-1 TRBD1 - TRBV9 CASGQGSYNEQFF TGTGCCAGCGGACAGGGGAGCTACAATGAGCAGTTCTTC
TRBJ2-5 - - TRBV7-9 CASSFDVEETQYF TGTGCCAGCAGCTTTGACGTGGAAGAGACCCAGTACTTC
TRBJ1-2 TRBD1 - TRBV7-9 CASSQKGTGGYTF TGTGCCAGCAGCCAGAAAGGGACAGGGGGCTACACCTTC
TRBJ2-5 - few TRBV7-3 CASSLYPQPTQETQYF TGTGCCAGCAGCTTATATCCGCAACCCACCCAAGAGACCCAGTACTTC
TRBJ2-7 - once TRBV7-3 CASSAEGGKGYEQYF TGTGCCAGCAGCGCCGAAGGGGGTAAGGGGTACGAGCAGTACTTC
TRBJ1-2 - - TRBV6-1 CASSELMSYGYTF TGTGCCAGCAGTGAACTCATGAGCTATGGCTACACCTTC
TRBJ2-1 TRBD1 - TRBV28 CASSDHNRGEQFF TGTGCCAGCAGTGACCATAACAGGGGAGAGCAGTTCTTC
TRBJ2-2 - - TRBV14 CASSPNYGGGELFF TGTGCCAGCAGCCCGAACTACGGTGGAGGGGAGCTGTTTTTT
TRBJ2-5 TRBD2 - TRBV10-2 CASTGLAGDLGGETQYF TGCGCCAGCACCGGACTAGCGGGAGATTTGGGAGGGGAGACCCAGTACTTC
TRBJ2-7 - - TRBV4-1 CASSQDHRIYYEQYF TGCGCCAGCAGCCAAGATCACAGGATATACTACGAGCAGTACTTC
TRBJ1-2 TRBD1 - TRBV10-3 CAIRTGTGDPNYGYTF TGTGCCATCAGAACCGGGACAGGGGATCCCAACTATGGCTACACCTTC
TRBJ1-4 - medium-sized TRBV15 CATSGNRAGSEKLFF TGTGCCACCAGTGGAAACAGGGCGGGGAGTGAAAAACTGTTTTTT
TRBJ1-5 - - TRBV6-6 CASSPGGGEVSQHF TGTGCCAGCAGTCCGGGGGGGGGAGAAGTGTCCCAGCATTTT
TRBJ2-1 - - TRBV11-2 CASSLDRDNEQFF TGTGCCAGCAGCTTAGATAGGGATAATGAGCAGTTCTTC